The TCR beta chain described here comes from a study of cytotoxic CD8 clonotypes in ibrutinib-treated CLL. Study background: Among the samples, the mean was about 260,000 productive templates and about 90,000 productive rearrangements. Study-level points and caveats: Public clonotypes occurred uncommonly; on treatment, they contracted or remained stable.

CDR3 length: 16 amino acids. Germline lookup yields CDR1 SEHNR and CDR2 FQNEAQ (reference sequence). The J segment lost 5 bases and the V segment lost 0 bases, leaving 8 bases of the junction unmatched. For this clone: Antigen: not known.

This table comes from immunoSEQ multiplex PCR, and its TCRdb copy is limited to in-frame clones, with some not included. The data show about 140,000 clones, approximately 90% seen once. For TCR beta libraries, roughly 2 micrograms of genomic DNA were obtained from cryopreserved PBMCs. The gene calls are TRBV7-9 and TRBJ2-3; TRBD2 aligns across 7 bases. The clonotype was recovered from a human donor with chronic lymphocytic leukemia. This specimen was PBMCs, taken after 12 months of ibrutinib treatment. The CDR3 DNA follows: TGTGCCAGCAGCTTAGCGTGGCGGGAGCCCGGAGATACGCAGTATTTT. This translates into CASSLAWREPGDTQYF.